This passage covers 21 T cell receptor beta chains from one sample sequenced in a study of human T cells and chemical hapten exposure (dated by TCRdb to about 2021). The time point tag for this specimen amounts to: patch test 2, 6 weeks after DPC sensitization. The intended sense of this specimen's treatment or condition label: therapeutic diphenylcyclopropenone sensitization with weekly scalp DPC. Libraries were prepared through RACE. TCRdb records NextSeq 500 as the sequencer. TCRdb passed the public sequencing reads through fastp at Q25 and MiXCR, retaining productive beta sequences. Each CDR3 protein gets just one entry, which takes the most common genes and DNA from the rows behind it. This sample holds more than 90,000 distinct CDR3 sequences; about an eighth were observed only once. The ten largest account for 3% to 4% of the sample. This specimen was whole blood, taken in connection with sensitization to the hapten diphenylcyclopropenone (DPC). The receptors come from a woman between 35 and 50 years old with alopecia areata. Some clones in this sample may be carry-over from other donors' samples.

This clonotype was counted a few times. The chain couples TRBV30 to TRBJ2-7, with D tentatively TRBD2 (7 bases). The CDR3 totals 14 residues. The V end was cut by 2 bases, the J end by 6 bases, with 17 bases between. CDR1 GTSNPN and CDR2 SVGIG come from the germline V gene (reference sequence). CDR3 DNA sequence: TGTGCCTGGAGTTACGGAGGGGGGGCCGCCGAGCAGTACTTC. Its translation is CAWSYGGGAAEQYF.

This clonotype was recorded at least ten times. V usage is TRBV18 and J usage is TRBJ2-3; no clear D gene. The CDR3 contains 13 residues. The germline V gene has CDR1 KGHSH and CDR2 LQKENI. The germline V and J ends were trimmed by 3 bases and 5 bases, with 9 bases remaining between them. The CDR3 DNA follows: TGTGCCAGCTCACCTAGCTTGGTAGATACGCAGTATTTT. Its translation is CASSPSLVDTQYF.

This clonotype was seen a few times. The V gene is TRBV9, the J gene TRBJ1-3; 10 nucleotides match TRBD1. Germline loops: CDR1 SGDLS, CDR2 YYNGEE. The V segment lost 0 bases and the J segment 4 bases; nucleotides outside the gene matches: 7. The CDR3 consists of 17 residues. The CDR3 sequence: CASSVGPGQGSGNTIYF. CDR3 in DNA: TGTGCCAGCAGCGTAGGCCCGGGACAGGGGTCCGGAAACACCATATATTTT.

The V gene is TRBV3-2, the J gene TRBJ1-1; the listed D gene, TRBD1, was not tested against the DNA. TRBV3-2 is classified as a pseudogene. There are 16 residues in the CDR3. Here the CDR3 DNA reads TGTGCCAGCAGCCAACCCAACGGGGCTAAGAACACTGAAGCTTTCTTT. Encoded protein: CASSQPNGAKNTEAFF.

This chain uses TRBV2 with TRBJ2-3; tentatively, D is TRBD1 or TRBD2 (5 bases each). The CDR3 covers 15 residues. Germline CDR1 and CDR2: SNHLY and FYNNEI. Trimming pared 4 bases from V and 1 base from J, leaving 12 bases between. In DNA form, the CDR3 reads TGTGCCAGCAGTGGGGACCGGCGGGGCACAGATACGCAGTATTTT. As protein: CASSGDRRGTDTQYF.

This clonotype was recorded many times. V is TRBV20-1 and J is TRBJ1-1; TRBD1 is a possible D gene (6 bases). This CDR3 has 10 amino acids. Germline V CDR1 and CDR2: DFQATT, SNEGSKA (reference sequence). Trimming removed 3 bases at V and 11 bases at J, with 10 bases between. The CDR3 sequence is CSASRGLAFF. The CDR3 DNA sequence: TGCAGTGCTAGCAGGGGTTTGGCTTTCTTT.

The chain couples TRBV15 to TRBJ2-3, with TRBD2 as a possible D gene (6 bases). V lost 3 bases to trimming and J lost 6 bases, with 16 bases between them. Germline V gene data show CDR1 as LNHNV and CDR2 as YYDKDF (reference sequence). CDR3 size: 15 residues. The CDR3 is CATSREGLNGDTQYF. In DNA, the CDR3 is TGTGCCACCAGCAGGGAGGGACTTAATGGGGATACGCAGTATTTT.

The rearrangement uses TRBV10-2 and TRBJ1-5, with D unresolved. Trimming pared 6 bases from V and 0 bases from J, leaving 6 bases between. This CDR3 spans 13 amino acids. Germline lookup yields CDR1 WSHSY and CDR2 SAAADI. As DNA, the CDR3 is TGCGCCAGCAGGCCGAATAGCAATCAGCCCCAGCATTTT. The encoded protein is CASRPNSNQPQHF.

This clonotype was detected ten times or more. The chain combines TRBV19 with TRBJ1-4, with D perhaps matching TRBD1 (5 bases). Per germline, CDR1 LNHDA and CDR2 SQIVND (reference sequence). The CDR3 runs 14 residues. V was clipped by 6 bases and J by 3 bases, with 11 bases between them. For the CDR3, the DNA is TGTGCCAGTAGCCCGGGGGGACCTAATGAAAAACTGTTTTTT. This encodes CASSPGGPNEKLFF.

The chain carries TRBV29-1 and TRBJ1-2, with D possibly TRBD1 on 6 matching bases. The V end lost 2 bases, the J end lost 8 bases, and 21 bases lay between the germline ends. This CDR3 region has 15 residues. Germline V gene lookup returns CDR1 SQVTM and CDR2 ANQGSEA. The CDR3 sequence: CSVESKMAGAYGYTF. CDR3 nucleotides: TGCAGCGTTGAATCCAAAATGGCAGGGGCGTACGGCTACACCTTC.

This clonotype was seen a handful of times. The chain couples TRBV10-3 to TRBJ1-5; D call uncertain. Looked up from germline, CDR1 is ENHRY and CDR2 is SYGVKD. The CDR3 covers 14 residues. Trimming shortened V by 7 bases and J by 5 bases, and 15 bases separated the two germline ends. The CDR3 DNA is TGTGCCATCAAGGCGGCTTTGAAGGATCAGCCCCAGCATTTT. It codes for CAIKAALKDQPQHF.

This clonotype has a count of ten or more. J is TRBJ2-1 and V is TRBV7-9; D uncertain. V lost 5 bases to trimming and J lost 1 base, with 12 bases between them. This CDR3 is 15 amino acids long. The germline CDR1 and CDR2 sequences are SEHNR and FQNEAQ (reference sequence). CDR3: CASSRPYPSYNEQFF. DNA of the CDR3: TGTGCCAGCAGCCGACCCTACCCATCCTACAATGAGCAGTTCTTC.

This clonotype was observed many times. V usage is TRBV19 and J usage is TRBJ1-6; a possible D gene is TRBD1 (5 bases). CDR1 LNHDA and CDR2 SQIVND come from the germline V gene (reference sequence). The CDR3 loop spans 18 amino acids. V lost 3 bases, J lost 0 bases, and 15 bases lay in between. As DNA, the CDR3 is TGTGCCAGTAGTATTGCCCCCCGGGGGAGCTCCTATAATTCACCCCTCCACTTT. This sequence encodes CASSIAPRGSSYNSPLHF.

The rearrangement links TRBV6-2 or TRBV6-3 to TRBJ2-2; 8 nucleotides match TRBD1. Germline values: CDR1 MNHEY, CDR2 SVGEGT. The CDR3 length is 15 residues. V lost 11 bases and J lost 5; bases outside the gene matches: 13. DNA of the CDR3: TGTGCCTCCTCGACGGGGACAGGATTTACCGGGGAGCTGTTTTTT. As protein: CASSTGTGFTGELFF.

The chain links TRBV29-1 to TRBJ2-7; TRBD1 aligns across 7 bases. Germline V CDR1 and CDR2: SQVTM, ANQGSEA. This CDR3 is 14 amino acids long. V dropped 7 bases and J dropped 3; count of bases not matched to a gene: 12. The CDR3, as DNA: TGCAGCGACTTCAACAGGGGCCCTAACTACGAGCAGTACTTC. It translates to CSDFNRGPNYEQYF.

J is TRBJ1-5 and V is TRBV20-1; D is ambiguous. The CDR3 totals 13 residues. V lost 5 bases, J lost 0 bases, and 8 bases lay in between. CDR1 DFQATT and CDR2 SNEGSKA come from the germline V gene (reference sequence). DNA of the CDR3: TGCAGTGCTGGTGCAGGTAGCAATCAGCCCCAGCATTTT. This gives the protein CSAGAGSNQPQHF.

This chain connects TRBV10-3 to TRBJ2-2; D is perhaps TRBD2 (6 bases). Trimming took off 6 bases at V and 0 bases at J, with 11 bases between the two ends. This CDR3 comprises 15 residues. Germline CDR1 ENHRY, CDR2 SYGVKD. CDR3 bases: TGTGCCATCAGCCCGGGACTTTCGAACACCGGGGAGCTGTTTTTT. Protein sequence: CAISPGLSNTGELFF.

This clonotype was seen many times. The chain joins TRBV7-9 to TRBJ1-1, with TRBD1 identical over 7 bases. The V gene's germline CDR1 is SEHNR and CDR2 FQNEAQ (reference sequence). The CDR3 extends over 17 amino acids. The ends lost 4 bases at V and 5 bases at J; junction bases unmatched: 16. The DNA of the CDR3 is TGTGCCAGCAGCTCAGTCCGGGACAGCGGTCTTGGAACTGAAGCTTTCTTT. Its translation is CASSSVRDSGLGTEAFF.

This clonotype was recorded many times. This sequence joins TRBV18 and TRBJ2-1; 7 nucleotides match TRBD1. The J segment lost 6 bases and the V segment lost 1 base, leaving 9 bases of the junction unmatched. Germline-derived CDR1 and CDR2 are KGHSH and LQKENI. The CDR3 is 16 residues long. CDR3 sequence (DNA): TGTGCCAGCTCACCACAGGGACAGCGAACGGGCAATGAGCAGTTCTTC. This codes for CASSPQGQRTGNEQFF.

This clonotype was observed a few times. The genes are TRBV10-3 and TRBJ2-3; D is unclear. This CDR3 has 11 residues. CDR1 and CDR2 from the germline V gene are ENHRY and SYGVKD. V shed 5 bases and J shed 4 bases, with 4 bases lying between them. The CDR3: CAISNPDTQYF. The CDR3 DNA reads TGTGCCATCAGTAACCCAGATACGCAGTATTTT.

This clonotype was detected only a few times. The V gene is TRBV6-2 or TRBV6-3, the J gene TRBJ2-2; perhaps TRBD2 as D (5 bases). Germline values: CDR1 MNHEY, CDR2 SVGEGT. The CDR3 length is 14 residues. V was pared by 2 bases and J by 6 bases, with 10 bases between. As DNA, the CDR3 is TGTGCCAGCAGTTACCGCACTAGTTCCGGGGAGCTGTTTTTT. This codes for CASSYRTSSGELFF.